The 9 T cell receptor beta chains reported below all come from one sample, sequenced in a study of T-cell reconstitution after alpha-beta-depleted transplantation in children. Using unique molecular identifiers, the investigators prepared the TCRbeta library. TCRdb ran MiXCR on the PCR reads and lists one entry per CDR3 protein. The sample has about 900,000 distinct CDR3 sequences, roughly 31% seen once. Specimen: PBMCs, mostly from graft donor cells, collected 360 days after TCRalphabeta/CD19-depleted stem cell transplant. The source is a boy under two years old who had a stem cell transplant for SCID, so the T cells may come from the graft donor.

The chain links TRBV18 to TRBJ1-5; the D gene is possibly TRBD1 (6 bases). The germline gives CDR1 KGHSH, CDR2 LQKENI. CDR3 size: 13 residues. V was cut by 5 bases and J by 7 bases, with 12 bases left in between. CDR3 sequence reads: CASSESRGQPQHF. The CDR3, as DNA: TGTGCCAGCTCAGAAAGCAGGGGACAGCCCCAGCATTTT.

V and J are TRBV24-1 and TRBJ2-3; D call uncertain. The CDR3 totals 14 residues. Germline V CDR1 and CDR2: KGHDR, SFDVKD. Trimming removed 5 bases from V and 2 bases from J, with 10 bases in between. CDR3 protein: CATSGFGLTDTQYF. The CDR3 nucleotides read TGTGCCACCAGTGGGTTCGGCCTCACAGATACGCAGTATTTT.

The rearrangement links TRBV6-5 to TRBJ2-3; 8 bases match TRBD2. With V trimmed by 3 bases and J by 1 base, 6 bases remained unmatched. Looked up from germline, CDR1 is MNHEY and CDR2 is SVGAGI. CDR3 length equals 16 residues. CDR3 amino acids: CASSYMAGGGTDTQYF. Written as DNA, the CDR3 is TGTGCCAGCAGTTATATGGCGGGGGGCGGCACAGATACGCAGTATTTT.

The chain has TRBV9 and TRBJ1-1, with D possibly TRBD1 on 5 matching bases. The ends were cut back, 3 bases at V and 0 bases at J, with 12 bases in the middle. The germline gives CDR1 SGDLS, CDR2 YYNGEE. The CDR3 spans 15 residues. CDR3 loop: CASSAGDGMNTEAFF. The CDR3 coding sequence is TGTGCCAGCAGCGCGGGGGACGGGATGAACACTGAAGCTTTCTTT.

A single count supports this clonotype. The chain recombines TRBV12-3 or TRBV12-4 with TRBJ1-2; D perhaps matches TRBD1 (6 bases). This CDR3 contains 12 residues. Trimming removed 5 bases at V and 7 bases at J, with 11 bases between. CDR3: CASSRGLGGYTF. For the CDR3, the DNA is TGTGCCAGCAGTAGGGGGTTGGGTGGCTACACCTTC.

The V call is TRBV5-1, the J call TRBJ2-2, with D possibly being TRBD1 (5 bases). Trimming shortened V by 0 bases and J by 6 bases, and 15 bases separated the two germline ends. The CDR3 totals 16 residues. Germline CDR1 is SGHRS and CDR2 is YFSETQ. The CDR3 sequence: CASSLESRVGAGELFF. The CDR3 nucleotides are TGCGCCAGCAGCTTGGAAAGCAGGGTTGGCGCCGGGGAGCTGTTTTTT.

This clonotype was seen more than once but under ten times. The CDR3 DNA reads TGCAGTGCTAGTCCGGGGAGTCCCTACAATGAGCAGTTCTTC. Translated, it gives CSASPGSPYNEQFF. This rearrangement joins TRBV20-1 to TRBJ2-1, with D possibly TRBD2 on 5 matching bases. V gave up 3 bases and J gave up 2 bases, with 11 bases separating them. The CDR3 has 14 residues. The germline V gene encodes CDR1 DFQATT and CDR2 SNEGSKA (reference sequence).

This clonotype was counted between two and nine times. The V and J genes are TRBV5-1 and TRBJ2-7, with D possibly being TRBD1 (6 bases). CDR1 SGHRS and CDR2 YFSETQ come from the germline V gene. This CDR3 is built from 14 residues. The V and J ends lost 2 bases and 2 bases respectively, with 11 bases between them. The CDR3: CASSLTGKPYEQYF. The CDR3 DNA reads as TGCGCCAGCAGCTTAACAGGGAAACCCTACGAGCAGTACTTC.

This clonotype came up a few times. DNA for the CDR3: TGTGCCACCAGTTCGCGGGGGGCCTCTAGGAATGAGCAGTTCTTC. Amino acids: CATSSRGASRNEQFF. V usage is TRBV15 and J usage is TRBJ2-1; 8 positions agree with TRBD2. This CDR3 contains 15 residues. The junction had 11 bases not matched to a gene; V was cut back by 6 bases and J by 7 bases. Germline V CDR1 and CDR2: LNHNV, YYDKDF (reference sequence).